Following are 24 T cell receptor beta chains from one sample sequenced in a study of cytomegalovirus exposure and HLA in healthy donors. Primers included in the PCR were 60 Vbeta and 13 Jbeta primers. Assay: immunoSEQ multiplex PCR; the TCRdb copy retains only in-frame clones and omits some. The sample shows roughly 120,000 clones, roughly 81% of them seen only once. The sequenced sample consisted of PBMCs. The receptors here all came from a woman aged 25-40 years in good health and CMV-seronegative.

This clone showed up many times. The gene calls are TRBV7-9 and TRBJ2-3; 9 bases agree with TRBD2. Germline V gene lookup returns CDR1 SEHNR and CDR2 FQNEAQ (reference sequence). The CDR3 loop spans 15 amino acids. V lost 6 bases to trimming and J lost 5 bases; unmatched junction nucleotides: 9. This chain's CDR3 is CASSGAGGPEDTQYF. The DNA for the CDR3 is TGTGCCAGCAGTGGGGCGGGAGGGCCGGAAGATACGCAGTATTTT.

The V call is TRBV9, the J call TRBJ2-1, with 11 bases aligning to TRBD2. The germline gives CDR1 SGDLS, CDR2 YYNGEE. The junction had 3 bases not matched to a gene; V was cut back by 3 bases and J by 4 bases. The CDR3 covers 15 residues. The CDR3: CASSARLAGYNEQFF. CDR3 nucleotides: TGTGCCAGCAGCGCCCGACTAGCGGGATACAATGAGCAGTTCTTC.

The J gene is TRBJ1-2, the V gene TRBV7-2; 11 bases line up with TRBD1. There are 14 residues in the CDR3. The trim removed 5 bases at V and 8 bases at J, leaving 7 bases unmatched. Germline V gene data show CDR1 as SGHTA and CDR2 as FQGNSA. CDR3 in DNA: TGTGCCAGCAGCCGGGACAGGGGGACGTTGGGCTACACCTTC. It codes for CASSRDRGTLGYTF.

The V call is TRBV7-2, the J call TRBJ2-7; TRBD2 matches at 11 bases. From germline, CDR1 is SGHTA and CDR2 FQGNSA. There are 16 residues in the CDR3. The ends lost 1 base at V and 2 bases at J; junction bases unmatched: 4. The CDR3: CASSLDGTSGAYEQYF. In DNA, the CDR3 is TGTGCCAGCAGCTTAGACGGGACTAGCGGAGCCTACGAGCAGTACTTC.

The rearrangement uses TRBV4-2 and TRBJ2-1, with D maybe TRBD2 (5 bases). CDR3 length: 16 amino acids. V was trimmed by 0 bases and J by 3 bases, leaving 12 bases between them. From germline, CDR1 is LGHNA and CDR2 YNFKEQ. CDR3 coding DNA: TGTGCCAGCAGCCAAGATGTCGGGAAGCTCTACAATGAGCAGTTCTTC. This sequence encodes CASSQDVGKLYNEQFF.

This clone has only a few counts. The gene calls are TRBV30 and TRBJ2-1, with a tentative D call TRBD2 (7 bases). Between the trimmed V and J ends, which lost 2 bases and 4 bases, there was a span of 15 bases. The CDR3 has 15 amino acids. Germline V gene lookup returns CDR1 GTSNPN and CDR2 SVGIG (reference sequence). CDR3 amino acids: CAWSTQRGHYNEQFF. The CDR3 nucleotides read TGTGCCTGGAGTACCCAGCGGGGACATTACAATGAGCAGTTCTTC.

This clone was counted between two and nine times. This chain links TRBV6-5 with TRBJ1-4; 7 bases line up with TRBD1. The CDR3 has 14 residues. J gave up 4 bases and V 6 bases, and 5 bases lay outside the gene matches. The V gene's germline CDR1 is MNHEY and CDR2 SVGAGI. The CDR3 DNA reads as TGTGCCAGCAGCGACAGGGCGGGTAATGAAAAACTGTTTTTT. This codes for CASSDRAGNEKLFF.

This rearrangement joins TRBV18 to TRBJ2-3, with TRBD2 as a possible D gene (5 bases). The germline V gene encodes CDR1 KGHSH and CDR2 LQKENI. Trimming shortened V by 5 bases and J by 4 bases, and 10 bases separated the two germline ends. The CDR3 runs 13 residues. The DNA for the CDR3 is TGTGCCAGCTCATCGGGAACCCCAGATACGCAGTATTTT. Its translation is CASSSGTPDTQYF. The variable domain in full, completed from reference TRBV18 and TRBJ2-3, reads NAGVMQNPRHLVRRRGQEARLRCSPMKGHSHVYWYRQLPEEGLKFMVYLQKENIIDESGMPKERFSAEFPKEGPSILRIQQVVRGDSAAYFCASSSGTPDTQYFGPGTRLTVL.

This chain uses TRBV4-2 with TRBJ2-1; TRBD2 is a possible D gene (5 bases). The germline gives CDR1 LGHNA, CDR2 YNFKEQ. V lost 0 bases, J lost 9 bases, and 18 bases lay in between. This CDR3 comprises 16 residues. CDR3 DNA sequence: TGTGCCAGCAGCCAAGATGTTGGGTACCTAGCCCCTGAGCAGTTCTTC. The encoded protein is CASSQDVGYLAPEQFF.

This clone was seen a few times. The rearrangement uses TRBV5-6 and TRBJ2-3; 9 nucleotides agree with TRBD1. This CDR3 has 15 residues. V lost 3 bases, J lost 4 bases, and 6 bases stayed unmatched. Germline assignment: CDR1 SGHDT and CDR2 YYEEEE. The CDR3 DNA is TGTGCCAGCAGCTCACGACAGGGGGAACCAGATACGCAGTATTTT. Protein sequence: CASSSRQGEPDTQYF.

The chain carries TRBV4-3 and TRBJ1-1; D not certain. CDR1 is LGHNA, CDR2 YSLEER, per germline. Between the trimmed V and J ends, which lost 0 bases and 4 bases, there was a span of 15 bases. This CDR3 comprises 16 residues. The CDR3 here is CASSQDADIYATEAFF. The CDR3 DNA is TGCGCCAGCAGCCAAGACGCCGACATTTACGCCACTGAAGCTTTCTTT.

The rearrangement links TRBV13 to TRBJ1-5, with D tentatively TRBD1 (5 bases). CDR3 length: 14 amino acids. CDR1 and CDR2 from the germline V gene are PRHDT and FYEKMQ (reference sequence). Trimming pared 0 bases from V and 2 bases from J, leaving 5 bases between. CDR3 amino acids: CASSLGTGNQPQHF. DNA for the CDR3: TGTGCCAGCAGCTTAGGGACAGGCAATCAGCCCCAGCATTTT.

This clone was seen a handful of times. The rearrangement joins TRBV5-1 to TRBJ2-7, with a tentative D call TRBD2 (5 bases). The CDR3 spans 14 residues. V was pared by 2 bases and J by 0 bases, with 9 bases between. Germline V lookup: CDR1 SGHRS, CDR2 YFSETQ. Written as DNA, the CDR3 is TGCGCCAGCAGCTTAGCGGAGTACTCCTACGAGCAGTACTTC. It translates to CASSLAEYSYEQYF.

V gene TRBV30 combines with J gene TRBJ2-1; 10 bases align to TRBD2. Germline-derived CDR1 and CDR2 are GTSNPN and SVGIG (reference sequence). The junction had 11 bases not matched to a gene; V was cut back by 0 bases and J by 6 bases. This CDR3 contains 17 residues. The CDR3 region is CAWSVVRTSGVRNEQFF. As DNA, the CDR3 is TGTGCCTGGAGTGTAGTCCGTACTAGCGGGGTGCGCAATGAGCAGTTCTTC.

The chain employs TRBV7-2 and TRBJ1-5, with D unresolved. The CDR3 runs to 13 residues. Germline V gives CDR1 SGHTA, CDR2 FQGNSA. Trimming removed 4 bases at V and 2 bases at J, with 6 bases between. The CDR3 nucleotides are TGTGCCAGCAGCTCTCGGGGCAATCAGCCCCAGCATTTT. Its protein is CASSSRGNQPQHF.

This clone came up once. The CDR3 spells CASSSYSGRSSYNEQFF. In DNA form, the CDR3 reads TGTGCCAGCAGTTCATATAGCGGACGGAGCTCCTACAATGAGCAGTTCTTC. The chain uses TRBV28 and TRBJ2-1, with a weak D call TRBD2 (6 bases). Germline V lookup: CDR1 MDHEN, CDR2 SYDVKM. V lost 4 bases, J lost 0 bases, and 16 bases lay in between. The CDR3 extends over 17 amino acids.

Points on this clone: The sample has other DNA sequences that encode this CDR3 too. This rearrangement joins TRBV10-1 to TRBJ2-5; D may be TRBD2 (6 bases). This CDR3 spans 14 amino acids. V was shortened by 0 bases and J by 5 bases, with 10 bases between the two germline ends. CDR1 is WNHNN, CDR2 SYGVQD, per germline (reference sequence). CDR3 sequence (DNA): TGCGCCAGCAGTGAGTCCGGGGGTCAGGAGACCCAGTACTTC. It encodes CASSESGGQETQYF.

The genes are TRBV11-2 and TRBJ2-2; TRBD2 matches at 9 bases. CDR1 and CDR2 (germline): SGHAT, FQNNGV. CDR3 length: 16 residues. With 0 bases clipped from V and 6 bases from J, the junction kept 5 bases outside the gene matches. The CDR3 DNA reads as TGTGCCAGCAGCTTAGAGGCTAGCGGGATCCCCGGGGAGCTGTTTTTT. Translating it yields CASSLEASGIPGELFF.

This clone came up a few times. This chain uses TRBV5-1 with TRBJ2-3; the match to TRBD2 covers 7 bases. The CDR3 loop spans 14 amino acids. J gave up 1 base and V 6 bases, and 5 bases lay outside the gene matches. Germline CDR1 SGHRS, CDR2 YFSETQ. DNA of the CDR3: TGCGCCAGCAACGGGCTAGCGGGCACAGATACGCAGTATTTT. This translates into CASNGLAGTDTQYF.

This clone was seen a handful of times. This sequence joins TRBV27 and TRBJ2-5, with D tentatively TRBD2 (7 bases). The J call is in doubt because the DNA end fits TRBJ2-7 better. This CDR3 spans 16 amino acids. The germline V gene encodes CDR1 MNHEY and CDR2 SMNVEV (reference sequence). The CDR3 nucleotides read TGTGCCAGCATGAAGGGGTGGGGGGGCCCTACTTACGAGCAGTACTTC. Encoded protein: CASMKGWGGPTYEQYF.

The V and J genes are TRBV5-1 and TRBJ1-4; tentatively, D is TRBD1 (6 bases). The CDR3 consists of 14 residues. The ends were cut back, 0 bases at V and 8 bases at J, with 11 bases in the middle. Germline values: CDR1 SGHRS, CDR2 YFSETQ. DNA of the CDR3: TGCGCCAGCAGCTTGGCCGAACAGGGCGAAAAACTGTTTTTT. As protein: CASSLAEQGEKLFF. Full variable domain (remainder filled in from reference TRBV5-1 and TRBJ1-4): KAGVTQTPRYLIKTRGQQVTLSCSPISGHRSVSWYQQTPGQGLQFLFEYFSETQRNKGNFPGRFSGRQFSNSRSEMNVSTLELGDSALYLCASSLAEQGEKLFFGSGTQLSVL.

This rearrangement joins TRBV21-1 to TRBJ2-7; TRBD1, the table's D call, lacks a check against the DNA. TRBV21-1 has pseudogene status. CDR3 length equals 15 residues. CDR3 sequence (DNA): TGTGCCAGCAGCAATGGGACAGAAAAAGTCTACGAGCAGTACTTC. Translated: CASSNGTEKVYEQYF.

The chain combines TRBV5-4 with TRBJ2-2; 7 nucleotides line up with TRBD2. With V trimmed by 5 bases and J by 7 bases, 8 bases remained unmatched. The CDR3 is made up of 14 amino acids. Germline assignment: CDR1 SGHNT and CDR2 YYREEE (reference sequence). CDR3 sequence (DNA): TGTGCCAGCAGTCTCCCCGGGACTAACGGGGAGCTGTTTTTT. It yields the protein CASSLPGTNGELFF. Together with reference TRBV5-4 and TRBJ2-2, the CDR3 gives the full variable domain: ETGVTQSPTHLIKTRGQQVTLRCSSQSGHNTVSWYQQALGQGPQFIFQYYREEENGRGNFPPRFSGLQFPNYSSELNVNALELDDSALYLCASSLPGTNGELFFGEGSRLTVL.

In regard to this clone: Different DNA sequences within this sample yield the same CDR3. The chain's CDR3 is CASSQESSNLNTGELFF. In DNA, the CDR3 is TGTGCCAGCAGCCAAGAATCTTCTAACTTGAACACCGGGGAGCTGTTTTTT. The chain couples TRBV4-2 to TRBJ2-2; D remains ambiguous. Trimming removed 0 bases at V and 1 base at J, with 12 bases between. This CDR3 has 17 amino acids. Germline CDR1 is LGHNA and CDR2 is YNFKEQ.